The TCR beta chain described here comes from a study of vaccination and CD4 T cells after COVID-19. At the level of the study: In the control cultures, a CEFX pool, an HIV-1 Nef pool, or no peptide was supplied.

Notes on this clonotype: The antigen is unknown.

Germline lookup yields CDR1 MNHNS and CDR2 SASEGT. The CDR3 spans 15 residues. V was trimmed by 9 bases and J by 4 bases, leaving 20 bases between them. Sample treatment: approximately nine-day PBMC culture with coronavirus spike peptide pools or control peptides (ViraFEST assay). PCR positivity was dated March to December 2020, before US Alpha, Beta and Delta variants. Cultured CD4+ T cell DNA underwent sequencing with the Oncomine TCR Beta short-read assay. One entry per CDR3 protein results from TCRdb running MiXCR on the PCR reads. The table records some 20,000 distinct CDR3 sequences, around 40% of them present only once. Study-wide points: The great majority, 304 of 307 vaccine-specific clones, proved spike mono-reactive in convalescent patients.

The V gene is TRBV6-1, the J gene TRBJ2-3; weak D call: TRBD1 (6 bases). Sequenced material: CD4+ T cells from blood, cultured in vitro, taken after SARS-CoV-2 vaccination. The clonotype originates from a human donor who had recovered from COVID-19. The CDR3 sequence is CASSPGHPLPDTQYF. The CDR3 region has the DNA TGTGCCAGTTCTCCGGGACATCCACTTCCAGATACGCAGTATTTT.